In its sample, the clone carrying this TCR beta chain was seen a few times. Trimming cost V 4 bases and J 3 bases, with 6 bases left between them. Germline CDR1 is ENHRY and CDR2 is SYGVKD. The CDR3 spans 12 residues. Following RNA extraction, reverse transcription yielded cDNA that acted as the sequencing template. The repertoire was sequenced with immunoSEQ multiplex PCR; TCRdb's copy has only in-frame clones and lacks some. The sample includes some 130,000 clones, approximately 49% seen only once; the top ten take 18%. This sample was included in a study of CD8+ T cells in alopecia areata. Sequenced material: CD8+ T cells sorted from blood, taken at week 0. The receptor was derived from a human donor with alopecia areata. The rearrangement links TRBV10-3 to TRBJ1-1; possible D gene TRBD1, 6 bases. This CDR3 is CAISGQDTEAFF. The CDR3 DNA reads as TGTGCCATCAGTGGACAGGACACTGAAGCTTTCTTT.